These 6 T cell receptor beta chains share one sample of origin, sequenced in a study of somatic mutations in cytotoxic T cells in rheumatoid arthritis. Only in-frame clones appear in the TCRdb table, and some are missing; sequencing was by immunoSEQ multiplex PCR. The sample shows about 2,100 clones, 75% to 90% of them seen only once. The sample consisted of CD8+ T cells sorted from blood. The receptors were sampled from a man between 60 and 75 years old with rheumatoid arthritis.

J is TRBJ2-3 and V is TRBV15, with D tentatively TRBD1 (6 bases). The CDR3 is 15 residues long. Germline values: CDR1 LNHNV, CDR2 YYDKDF (reference sequence). V lost 3 bases to trimming and J lost 0 bases, with 10 bases between them. In DNA form, the CDR3 reads TGTGCCACCAGCAGGACAGGAGATAGCACAGATACGCAGTATTTT. The encoded protein is CATSRTGDSTDTQYF.

V usage is TRBV9 and J usage is TRBJ2-5, with 7 bases aligning to TRBD1. This CDR3 is built from 16 residues. In germline, CDR1 is SGDLS, CDR2 YYNGEE. V trimming: 0 bases; J trimming: 1 base; junction bases outside the gene matches: 6. The CDR3 nucleotides read TGTGCCAGCAGCGTAGTAGGGGGCAGAGGCCAAGAGACCCAGTACTTC. It yields the protein CASSVVGGRGQETQYF.

This sequence joins TRBV27 and TRBJ2-5; the D gene is possibly TRBD1 (7 bases). This CDR3 has 16 residues. The V gene lost 5 bases and the J gene lost 1 base, with 17 bases spanning the gap. CDR1 and CDR2 (germline): MNHEY, SMNVEV (reference sequence). CDR3 sequence: CASSLTGDSSQETQYF. CDR3 DNA: TGTGCCAGCAGTCTAACAGGGGACTCATCCCAAGAGACCCAGTACTTC.

The V gene is TRBV6-1, the J gene TRBJ1-2, with TRBD1 matching 9 bases. The CDR3 consists of 15 residues. J lost 4 bases, V lost 3 bases, and 6 bases had no gene match. CDR1 and CDR2 (germline): MNHNS, SASEGT. In DNA form, the CDR3 reads TGTGCCAGCAGTGATGGGACAGGGTTCTTCTATGGCTACACCTTC. As protein: CASSDGTGFFYGYTF.

The V gene is TRBV10-2, the J gene TRBJ1-5; TRBD1 agrees at 8 bases. This CDR3 has 13 amino acids. Looked up from germline, CDR1 is WSHSY and CDR2 is SAAADI. Trimming at V came to 5 bases and at J to 6 bases, leaving 3 bases not matched to a gene. As DNA, the CDR3 is TGCGCCAGCAGTACGGACAGGGTTCAGCCCCAGCATTTT. This translates into CASSTDRVQPQHF.

This chain links TRBV4-1 with TRBJ2-7; no clear D gene. Per the germline V gene, CDR1 is MGHRA and CDR2 is YSYEKL. The CDR3 is 14 amino acids. V was trimmed by 0 bases and J by 7 bases, leaving 13 bases between them. The CDR3 loop is CASSQDNVVREQYF. DNA for the CDR3: TGCGCCAGCAGCCAAGATAATGTGGTGCGGGAGCAGTACTTC.